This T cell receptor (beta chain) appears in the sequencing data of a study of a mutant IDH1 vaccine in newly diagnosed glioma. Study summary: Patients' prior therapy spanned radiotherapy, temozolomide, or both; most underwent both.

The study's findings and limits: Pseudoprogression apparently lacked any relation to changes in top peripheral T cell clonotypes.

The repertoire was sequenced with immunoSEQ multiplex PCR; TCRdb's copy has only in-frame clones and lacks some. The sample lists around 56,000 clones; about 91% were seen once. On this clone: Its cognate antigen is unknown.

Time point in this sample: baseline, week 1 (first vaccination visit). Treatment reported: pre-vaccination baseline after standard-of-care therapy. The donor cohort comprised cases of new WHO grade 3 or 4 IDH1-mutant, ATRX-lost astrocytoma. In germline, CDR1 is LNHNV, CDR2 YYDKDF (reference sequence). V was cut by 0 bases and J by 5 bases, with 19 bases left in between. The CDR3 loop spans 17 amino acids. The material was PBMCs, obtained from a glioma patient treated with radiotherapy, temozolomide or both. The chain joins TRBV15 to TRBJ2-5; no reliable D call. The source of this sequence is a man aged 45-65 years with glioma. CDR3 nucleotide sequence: TGTGCCACCAGCAGAGATCATCGGTCTAGGCCGCAGGAGACCCAGTACTTC. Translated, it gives CATSRDHRSRPQETQYF.